This TCR beta chain appears in the sequencing data of a study of T cell responses to AZD1222 COVID-19 vaccine. Study conclusions and caveats: Vaccine-related CD4 TCRs covered spike, predominating at 160-218 and 743-854. Two AZD1222 doses significantly raised spike-specific TCR breadth and depth over controls.

The CDR3 is 14 residues long. The germline gives CDR1 SEHNR, CDR2 FQNEAQ (reference sequence). V gave up 1 base and J gave up 2 bases, with 8 bases separating them. Comment on this clone: Its matching antigen is unknown.

Measured with immunoSEQ multiplex PCR; TCRdb has only the in-frame clones, and not every one. Here the sample spans around 90,000 clones, approximately 90% being singletons. This specimen consisted of peripheral blood, obtained on day 0 of MenACWY control vaccination. The chain couples TRBV7-9 to TRBJ2-5; possible D gene TRBD2, 5 bases. This TCR was recovered from an adult in good health. CDR3 in DNA: TGTGCCAGCAGCTTAGTCCCGGGACAAGAGACCCAGTACTTC. It codes for CASSLVPGQETQYF.